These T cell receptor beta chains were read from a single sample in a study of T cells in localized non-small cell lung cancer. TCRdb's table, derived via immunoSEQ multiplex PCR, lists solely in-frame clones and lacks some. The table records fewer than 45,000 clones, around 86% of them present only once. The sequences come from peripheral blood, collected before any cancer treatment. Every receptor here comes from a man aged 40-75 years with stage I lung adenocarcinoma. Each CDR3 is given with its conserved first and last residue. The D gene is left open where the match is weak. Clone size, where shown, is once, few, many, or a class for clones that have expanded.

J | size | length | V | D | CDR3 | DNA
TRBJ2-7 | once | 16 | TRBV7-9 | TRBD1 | CASTPTPGQGASEQYF | TGTGCCAGCACCCCCACTCCGGGACAGGGGGCGTCCGAGCAGTACTTC
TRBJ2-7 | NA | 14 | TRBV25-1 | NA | CATSGSRGTYEQYF | TGTGCCACCTCGGGTAGCCGGGGTACCTACGAGCAGTACTTC
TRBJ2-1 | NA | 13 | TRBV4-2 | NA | CASSARVYDEQFF | TGTGCCAGCAGCGCCCGGGTATACGATGAGCAGTTCTTC
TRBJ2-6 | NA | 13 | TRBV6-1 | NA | CASSFSGANVLTF | TGTGCCAGCAGTTTTTCTGGGGCCAACGTCCTGACTTTC
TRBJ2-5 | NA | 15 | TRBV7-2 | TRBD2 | CASSSGGTSEETQYF | TGTGCCAGCAGCTCGGGCGGGACTAGCGAAGAGACCCAGTACTTC
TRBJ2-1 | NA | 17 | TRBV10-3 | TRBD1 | CAISSDRGPSTNNEQFF | TGTGCCATCAGCTCCGACAGGGGCCCTAGTACTAACAATGAGCAGTTCTTC
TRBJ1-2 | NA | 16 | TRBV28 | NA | CASRYGGAGLNYGYTF | TGTGCCAGCAGGTACGGGGGGGCCGGCTTAAACTATGGCTACACCTTC
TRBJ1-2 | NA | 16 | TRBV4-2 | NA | CASSPRSRGRDYGYTF | TGTGCCAGCAGCCCAAGATCGAGGGGGAGGGACTATGGCTACACCTTC
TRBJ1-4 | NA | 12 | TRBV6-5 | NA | CASSIEGEKLFF | TGTGCCAGCAGTATCGAAGGTGAAAAACTGTTTTTT
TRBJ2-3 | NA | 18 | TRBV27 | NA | CASSQKWAPLGRTDTQYF | TGTGCCAGCAGTCAGAAGTGGGCGCCCTTGGGGCGGACAGATACGCAGTATTTT
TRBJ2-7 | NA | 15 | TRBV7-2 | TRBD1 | CASSIFGTGGSEQYF | TGTGCCAGCAGCATATTCGGGACAGGGGGCTCCGAGCAGTACTTC
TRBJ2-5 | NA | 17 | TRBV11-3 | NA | CASSLRAADTYQETQYF | TGTGCCAGCAGCTTGCGGGCGGCGGATACCTACCAAGAGACCCAGTACTTC
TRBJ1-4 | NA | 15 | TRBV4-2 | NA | CASSQDLLANEKLFF | TGTGCCAGCAGCCAAGATCTGCTCGCTAATGAAAAACTGTTTTTT
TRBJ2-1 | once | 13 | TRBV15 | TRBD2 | CATSGTSGNEQFF | TGTGCCACCAGCGGGACTAGCGGGAATGAGCAGTTCTTC
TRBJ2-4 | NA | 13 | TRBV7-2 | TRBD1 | CASRPNTGGSQYF | TGTGCCAGCAGACCAAATACAGGGGGCAGTCAGTACTTC
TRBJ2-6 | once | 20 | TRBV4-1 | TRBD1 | CASSQVRGDRGNSGANVLTF | TGCGCCAGCAGCCAAGTCCGGGGGGACAGGGGAAACTCTGGGGCCAACGTCCTGACTTTC
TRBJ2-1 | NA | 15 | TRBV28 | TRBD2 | CASSSSGSRPNEQFF | TGTGCCAGCAGCTCGAGCGGGAGTAGGCCGAATGAGCAGTTCTTC
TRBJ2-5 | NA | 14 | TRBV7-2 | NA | CASSLSRPGGTQYF | TGTGCCAGCAGCTTAAGTAGGCCGGGCGGAACCCAGTACTTC
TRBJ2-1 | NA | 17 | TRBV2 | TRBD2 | CASSETASGRLGSEQFF | TGTGCCAGCAGTGAAACGGCTAGCGGGAGACTGGGGAGTGAGCAGTTCTTC
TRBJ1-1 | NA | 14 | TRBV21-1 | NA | CASSKRASTTEAFF | TGTGCCAGCAGCAAAAGGGCCTCTACCACTGAAGCTTTCTTT
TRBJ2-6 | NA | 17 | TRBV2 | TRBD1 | CASSRQGASSGANVLTF | TGTGCCAGCAGTCGACAGGGGGCCTCCTCTGGGGCCAACGTCCTGACTTTC
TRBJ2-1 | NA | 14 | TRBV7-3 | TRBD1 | CASSPRDRDNEQFF | TGTGCCAGCAGCCCCCGGGACAGGGACAATGAGCAGTTCTTC
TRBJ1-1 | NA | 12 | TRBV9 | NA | CASSVDGGEAFF | TGTGCCAGCAGCGTAGATGGGGGTGAAGCTTTCTTT
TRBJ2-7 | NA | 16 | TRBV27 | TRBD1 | CASSPTGRTGVWEQYF | TGTGCCAGCAGTCCGACGGGAAGGACAGGGGTTTGGGAGCAGTACTTC
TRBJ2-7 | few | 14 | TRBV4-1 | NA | CASAGDRYPYEQYF | TGCGCCTCTGCCGGAGACAGGTACCCCTACGAGCAGTACTTC
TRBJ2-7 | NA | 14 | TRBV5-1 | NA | CASSSDAISYEQYF | TGCGCCAGCAGCAGCGACGCTATCTCCTACGAGCAGTACTTC
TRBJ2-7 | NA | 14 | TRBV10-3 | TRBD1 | CAISPSGTGPEQYF | TGTGCCATCAGTCCATCCGGGACAGGGCCCGAGCAGTACTTC
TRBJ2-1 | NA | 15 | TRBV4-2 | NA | CASSRRDSVKNEQFF | TGTGCCAGCAGCCGGAGGGACAGTGTGAAGAATGAGCAGTTCTTC
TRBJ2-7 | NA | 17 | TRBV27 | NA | CASSLTGTLGGSYEQYF | TGTGCCAGCAGCTTAACCGGGACACTTGGGGGTTCCTACGAGCAGTACTTC
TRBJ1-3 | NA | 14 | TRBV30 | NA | CAWSVQHSGNTIYF | TGTGCCTGGAGTGTACAGCACTCTGGAAACACCATATATTTT
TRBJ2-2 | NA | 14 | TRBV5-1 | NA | CASSLAVGAGELFF | TGCGCCAGCAGCTTGGCCGTCGGGGCCGGGGAGCTGTTTTTT
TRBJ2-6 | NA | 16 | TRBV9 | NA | CASKEGPISGANVLTF | TGTGCCAGCAAGGAGGGCCCTATCTCTGGGGCCAACGTCCTGACTTTC
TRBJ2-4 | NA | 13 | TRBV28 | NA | CAGSATAKNIQYF | TGTGCGGGGTCAGCCACGGCCAAAAACATTCAGTACTTC
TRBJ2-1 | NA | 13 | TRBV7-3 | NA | CASSRDSYNEQFF | TGTGCCAGCAGCCGGGACTCCTACAATGAGCAGTTCTTC
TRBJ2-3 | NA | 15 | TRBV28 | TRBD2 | CASSPAGVGTDTQYF | TGTGCCAGCAGTCCCGCGGGAGTCGGAACAGATACGCAGTATTTT
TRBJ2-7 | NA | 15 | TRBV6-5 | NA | CASSVSMGYGYEQYF | TGTGCCAGCAGCGTGAGTATGGGATATGGCTACGAGCAGTACTTC
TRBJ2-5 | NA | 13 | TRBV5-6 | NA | CASGLGSAETQYF | TGTGCCAGCGGCCTTGGCAGCGCGGAGACCCAGTACTTC